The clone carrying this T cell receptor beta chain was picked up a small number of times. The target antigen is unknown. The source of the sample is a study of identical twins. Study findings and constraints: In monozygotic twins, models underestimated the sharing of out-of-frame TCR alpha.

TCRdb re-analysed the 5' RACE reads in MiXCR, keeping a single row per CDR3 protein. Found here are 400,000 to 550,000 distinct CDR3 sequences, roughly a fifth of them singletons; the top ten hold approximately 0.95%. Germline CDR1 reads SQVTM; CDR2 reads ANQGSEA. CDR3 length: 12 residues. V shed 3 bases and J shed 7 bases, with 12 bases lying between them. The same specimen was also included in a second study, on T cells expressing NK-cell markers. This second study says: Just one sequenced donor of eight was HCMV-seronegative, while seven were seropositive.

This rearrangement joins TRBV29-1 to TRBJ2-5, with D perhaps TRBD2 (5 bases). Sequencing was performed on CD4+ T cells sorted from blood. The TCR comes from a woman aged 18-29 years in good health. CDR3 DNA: TGCAGCGTTGAGAAGGGAGATGGGACCCAGTACTTC. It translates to CSVEKGDGTQYF.